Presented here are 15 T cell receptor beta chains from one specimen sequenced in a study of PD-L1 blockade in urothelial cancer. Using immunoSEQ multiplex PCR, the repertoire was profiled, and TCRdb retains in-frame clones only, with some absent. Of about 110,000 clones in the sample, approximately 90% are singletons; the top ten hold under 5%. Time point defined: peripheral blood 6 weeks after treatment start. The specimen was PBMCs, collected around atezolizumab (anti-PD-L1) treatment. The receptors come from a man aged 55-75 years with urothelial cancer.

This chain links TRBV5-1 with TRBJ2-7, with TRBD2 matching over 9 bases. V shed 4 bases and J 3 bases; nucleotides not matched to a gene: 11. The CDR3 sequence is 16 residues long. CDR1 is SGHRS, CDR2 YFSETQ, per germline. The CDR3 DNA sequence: TGCGCCAGCAGCCTGTTTAGCGGGAGTTCGGGCTACGAGCAGTACTTC. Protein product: CASSLFSGSSGYEQYF.

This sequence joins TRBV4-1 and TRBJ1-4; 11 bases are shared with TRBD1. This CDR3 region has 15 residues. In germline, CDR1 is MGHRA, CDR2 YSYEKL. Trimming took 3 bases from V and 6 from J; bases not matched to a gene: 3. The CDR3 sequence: CASSQEGQGDEKLFF. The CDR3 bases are TGCGCCAGCAGCCAGGAGGGACAGGGGGATGAAAAACTGTTTTTT.

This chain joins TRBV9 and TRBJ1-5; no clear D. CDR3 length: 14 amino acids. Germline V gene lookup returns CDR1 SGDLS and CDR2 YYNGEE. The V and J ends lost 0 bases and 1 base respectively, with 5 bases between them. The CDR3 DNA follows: TGTGCCAGCAGCGTAGGTACAAGCAATCAGCCCCAGCATTTT. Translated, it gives CASSVGTSNQPQHF.

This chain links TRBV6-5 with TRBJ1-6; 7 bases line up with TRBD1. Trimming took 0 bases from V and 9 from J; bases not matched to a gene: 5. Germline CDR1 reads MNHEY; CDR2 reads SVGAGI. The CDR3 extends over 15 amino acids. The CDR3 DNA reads TGTGCCAGCAGTTACTCGGGACAGCAGATTTCACCCCTCCACTTT. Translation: CASSYSGQQISPLHF.

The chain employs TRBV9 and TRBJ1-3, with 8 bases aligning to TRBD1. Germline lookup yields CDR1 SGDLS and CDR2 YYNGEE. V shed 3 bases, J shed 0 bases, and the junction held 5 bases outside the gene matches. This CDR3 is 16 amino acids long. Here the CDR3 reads CASSAGTGNSGNTIYF. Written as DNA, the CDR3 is TGTGCCAGCAGCGCCGGGACAGGCAACTCTGGAAACACCATATATTTT.

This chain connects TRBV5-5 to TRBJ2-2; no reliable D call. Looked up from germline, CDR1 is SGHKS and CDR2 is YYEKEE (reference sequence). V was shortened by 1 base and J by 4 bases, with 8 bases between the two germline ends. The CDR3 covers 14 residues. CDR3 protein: CASSLQTSTGELFF. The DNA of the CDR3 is TGTGCCAGCAGCTTGCAAACGAGCACCGGGGAGCTGTTTTTT. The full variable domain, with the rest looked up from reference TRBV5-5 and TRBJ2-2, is DAGVTQSPTHLIKTRGQQVTLRCSPISGHKSVSWYQQVLGQGPQFIFQYYEKEERGRGNFPDRFSARQFPNYSSELNVNALLLGDSALYLCASSLQTSTGELFFGEGSRLTVL.

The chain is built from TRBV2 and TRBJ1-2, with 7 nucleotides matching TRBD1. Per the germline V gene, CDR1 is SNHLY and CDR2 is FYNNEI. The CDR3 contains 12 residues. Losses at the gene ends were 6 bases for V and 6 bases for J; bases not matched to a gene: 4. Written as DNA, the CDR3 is TGTGCCAGCAGGAGACAGGGCGATGGCTACACCTTC. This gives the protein CASRRQGDGYTF.

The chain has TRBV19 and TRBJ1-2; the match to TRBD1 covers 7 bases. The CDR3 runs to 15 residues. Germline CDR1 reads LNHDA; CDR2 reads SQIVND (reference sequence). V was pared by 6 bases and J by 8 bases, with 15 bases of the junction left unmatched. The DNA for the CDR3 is TGTGCCAGTAGGAATACAGGGGCGCTGGGAAAGGGCTACACCTTC. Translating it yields CASRNTGALGKGYTF.

For the CDR3, the DNA is TGTGCCAGCAGCTTACGGCAGGGGCCGAGCTCTGAAGCTTTCTTT. It specifies CASSLRQGPSSEAFF. This chain joins TRBV7-3 and TRBJ1-1; a possible D gene is TRBD1 (6 bases). Germline loops: CDR1 SGHTA, CDR2 FQGTGA. The CDR3 length is 15 residues. V was trimmed by 2 bases and J by 6 bases, leaving 16 bases between them.

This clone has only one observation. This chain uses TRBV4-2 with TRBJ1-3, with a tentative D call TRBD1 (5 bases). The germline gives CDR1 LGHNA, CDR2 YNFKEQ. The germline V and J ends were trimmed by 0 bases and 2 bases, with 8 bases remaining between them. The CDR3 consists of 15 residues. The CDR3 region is CASSQEARAGNTIYF. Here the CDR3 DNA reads TGTGCCAGCAGCCAAGAGGCCAGGGCTGGAAACACCATATATTTT.

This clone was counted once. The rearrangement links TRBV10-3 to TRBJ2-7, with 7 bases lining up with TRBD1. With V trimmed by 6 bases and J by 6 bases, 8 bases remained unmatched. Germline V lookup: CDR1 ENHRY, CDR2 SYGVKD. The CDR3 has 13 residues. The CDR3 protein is CAIRGTVLGEQYF. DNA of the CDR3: TGTGCCATCAGGGGGACAGTCCTCGGCGAGCAGTACTTC.

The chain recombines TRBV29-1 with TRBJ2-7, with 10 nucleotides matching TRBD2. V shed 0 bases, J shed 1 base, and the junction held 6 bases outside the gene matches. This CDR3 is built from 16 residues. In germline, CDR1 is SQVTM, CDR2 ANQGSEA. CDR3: CSVEDKAGGTSYEQYF. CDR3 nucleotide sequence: TGCAGCGTTGAAGATAAAGCGGGAGGGACGTCCTACGAGCAGTACTTC.

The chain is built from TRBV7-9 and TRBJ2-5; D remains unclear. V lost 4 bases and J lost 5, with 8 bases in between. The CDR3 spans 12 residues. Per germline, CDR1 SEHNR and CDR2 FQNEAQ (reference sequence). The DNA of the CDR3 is TGTGCCAGCAGCTCAAACTGGGAGACCCAGTACTTC. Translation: CASSSNWETQYF. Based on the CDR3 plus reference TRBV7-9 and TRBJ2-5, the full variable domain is DTGVSQNPRHKITKRGQNVTFRCDPISEHNRLYWYRQTLGQGPEFLTYFQNEAQLEKSRLLSDRFSAERPKGSFSTLEIQRTEQGDSAMYLCASSSNWETQYFGPGTRLLVL.

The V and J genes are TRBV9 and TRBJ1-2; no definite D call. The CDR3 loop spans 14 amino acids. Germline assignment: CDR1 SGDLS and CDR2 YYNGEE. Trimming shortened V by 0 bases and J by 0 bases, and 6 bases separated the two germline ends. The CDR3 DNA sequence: TGTGCCAGCAGCGTAGAACCTACTAACTATGGCTACACCTTC. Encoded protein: CASSVEPTNYGYTF.

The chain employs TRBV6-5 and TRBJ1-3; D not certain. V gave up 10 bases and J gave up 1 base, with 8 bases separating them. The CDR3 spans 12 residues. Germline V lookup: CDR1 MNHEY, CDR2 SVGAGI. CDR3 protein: CATRGSGNTIYF. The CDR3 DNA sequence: TGTGCCACCCGGGGTTCTGGAAACACCATATATTTT.